This TCR beta chain was found in a study of blood T cell repertoires in COVID-19. For the study at large: Donors in the United States, Italy and Spain gave samples during acute or convalescent COVID-19.

Methods used by the authors: Nucleated cell counts were estimated from reference gene primer amplification. Repertoires were generated with immunoSEQ multiplex PCR, while TCRdb's copy carries only in-frame clones and drops some. The D gene and trimming were derived from the DNA, and the V and J assignments and clone size from that table. The sample consists of roughly 150,000 clones, roughly 84% of them appearing once. Seattle's enrolled individuals joined amid active infection and were then monitored longitudinally. CDR1 is SGHTA and CDR2 is FQGTGA in the germline V gene. The CDR3 has 15 amino acids. The V end was cut by 5 bases, the J end by 0 bases, with 8 bases between.

The sequence derives from a woman between 50 and 59 years old with COVID-19, enrolled during active disease. V and J are TRBV7-3 and TRBJ2-6, with a possible D match to TRBD1 (6 bases). The sample comprised peripheral blood. CDR3 nucleotides: TGTGCCAGCAGCCAAGGGGGCTCTGGGGCCAACGTCCTGACTTTC. Its protein is CASSQGGSGANVLTF.